The source of this TCR beta chain is a study of T cells in women clearing cervical HPV infection. About the research overall: Controls were women whose single incident HPV16 infection cleared within 12 months without precancer or cancer. Case blood drawn at lesion detection; control blood after infection cleared.

Method: immunoSEQ multiplex PCR; TCRdb's copy keeps in-frame clones and lacks some. With about 30,000 clones in the sample, the ten largest clones hold 4.3%. The germline V gene encodes CDR1 LNHDA and CDR2 SQIVND (reference sequence). V was pared by 7 bases and J by 3 bases, with 17 bases between. The CDR3 is made up of 15 amino acids. Study results and caveats: Controls had more TRBV6-7 (about 0.15%) than cases (approximately 0.11%). T-cell numbers per sample were unknown and may explain richness differences.

A note on this clone: Its antigen remains unknown. The CDR3 is cut off 3 residues early in the read; its end comes from the germline J gene.

This sequence originates from a woman aged 18 to 75 with a cervical HPV16 infection that either progressed to CIN3+ or cleared (not recorded which). The specimen was blood buffy coat. The rearrangement joins TRBV19 to TRBJ2-3; a weak D match, TRBD1 (6 bases). CDR3 amino acids: CASTPFSGATDTQYF. The sequenced CDR3 bases are TGTGCCAGTACCCCCTTCTCAGGGGCAACAGATACG.